The entry below describes one TCR beta chain. Its antigen specificity is not known. A much larger clone differs from this one at a single base, so this may be a read error. The data belong to a study of molecular identifiers for immune sequencing clone quantification (dated by TCRdb to the late 2010s). Background on the whole study: For a replicate experiment, RNA from approximately 20,000 or 100,000 naive CD8 T cells was divided into five aliquots, of which four were sequenced. The study was a methods study using CD8 T cells to benchmark molecular-identifier clustering-based TCR repertoire sequencing (MIDCIRS) and TCR RNA copy counting.

Libraries were built with PCR. Sequencing used an Illumina HiSeq 4000. Bulk TCR libraries were made following a previously described method, with the TCR primers given in Table S5. Total RNA was purified with the Qiagen AllPrep DNA/RNA kit. Before analysis, reads from multiple sequencing runs of one library were combined. On the study's bioinformatics: Reads were retained only if their TCR constant sequence matched exactly, and those retained reads were trimmed to 150 nt and grouped according to their 12-nt molecular barcodes. Reads inside each barcode group were sub-clustered using a 15% Levenshtein threshold, and a quality-weighted consensus sequence was constructed for each RNA molecule. Non-functional sequences were filtered out, along with any lower-count sequence sitting one edit away from another sequence. On the basis of fitting two negative binomial distributions, barcode sub-clusters with fewer than 20% of the maximum read count were discarded. TCRdb cleaned the public reads at Q25 with fastp, built clones with MiXCR and kept in-frame beta chains. All rows with the same CDR3 protein become a single entry with the most common DNA and genes. TCRdb, not the authors, supplied the V and J calls. The sample records about 640,000 distinct CDR3 sequences, just under 20% of which are singletons. Of the sample, roughly 0.83% falls within the top ten clones.

Naive CD8 T cell libraries were made from roughly 20,000 to 1,000,000 sorted cells using 10%, 30% or 50% of purified RNA. Naive CD8 T cells were FACS-sorted as CD8+CD4-CCR7+CD45RA+ on a BD FACSAria II into RLT Plus buffer. To test detection sensitivity, Jurkat RNA equivalent to more than 9 TCR copies was spiked into samples of about 19,000-1,000,000 naive CD8 T cells. CD8 T cells were enriched with RosetteSep CD8+ T Cell Enrichment Cocktail and Ficoll-Paque, followed by ACK red cell lysis. What the study reported, not specific to this receptor: In CMV-specific effector cells, over 97% of molecules were held by clones above 20 RNA copies, whereas under 1% of molecules were held by such clones in naive cells. Even against a background of around 950,000 naive CD8 T cells, spiked-in Jurkat TCR RNA amounting to a single cell's worth was reported to be detectable. When barcode sub-clustering was not used, chimeric consensus sequences inflated TCR diversity, with chimeras reaching as high as 47%. Spiked-in Jurkat TCR RNA (approximately 10 copies' worth), which is not part of the donor repertoire, was contained in the naive libraries. Modeling indicated 2.5 to 3 TCR RNA copies recovered per cell, compared with about 9.7 by digital PCR, which implies a capture efficiency of about 27%. The sizes of highly expanded clones could end up underestimated when identical TCR molecules share a barcode.

This TCR was recovered from a human donor in good health. Some libraries in this study had Jurkat cell RNA spiked in. Sequenced sample: naive CD8+ T cells from blood, with Jurkat cell RNA spiked in. The cell subset or site label here, explained by the study, means: FACS-sorted CD8+CD4-CCR7+CD45RA+ naive T cells.

The nucleotides read TGCAGTGCTACCCCGGCAGGGGACCCAACCTACGAGCAGTACTTC. Translated, this gives CSATPAGDPTYEQYF. The sequence joins TRBV20-1 to TRBJ2-7; the D segment could be TRBD1, given 6 matching bases. In the germline V gene (reference sequence), CDR1 corresponds to DFQATT and CDR2 to SNEGSKA. V is clipped by 4 bases and J by 2 bases, and the sequence between their germline boundaries is 18 bases long. Counted from cysteine to phenylalanine, this CDR3 has 15 amino acids. Of all the DNA, just the CDR3 is kept, 45 bases in frame from base 1.